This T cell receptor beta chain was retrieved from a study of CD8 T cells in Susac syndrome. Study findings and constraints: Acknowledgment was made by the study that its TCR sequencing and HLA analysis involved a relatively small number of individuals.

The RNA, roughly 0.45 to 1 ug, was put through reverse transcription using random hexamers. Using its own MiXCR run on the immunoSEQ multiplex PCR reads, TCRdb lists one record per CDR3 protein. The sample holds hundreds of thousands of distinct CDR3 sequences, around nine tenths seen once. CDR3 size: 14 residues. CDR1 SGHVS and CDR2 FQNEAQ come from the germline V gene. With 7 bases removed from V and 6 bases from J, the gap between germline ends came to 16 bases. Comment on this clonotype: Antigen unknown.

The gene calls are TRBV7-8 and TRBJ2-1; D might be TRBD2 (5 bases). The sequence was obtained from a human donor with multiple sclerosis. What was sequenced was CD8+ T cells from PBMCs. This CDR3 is CASTEAGRPNEQFF. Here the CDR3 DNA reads TGTGCCAGCACCGAGGCGGGCCGGCCCAATGAGCAGTTCTTC.